Listed below are T cell receptor beta chains from one sample, sequenced in a study of CD8 T cells in Susac syndrome. Via MiXCR, TCRdb re-called the immunoSEQ multiplex PCR reads, giving one row per CDR3 protein. Here the sample spans 250,000 to 350,000 distinct CDR3 sequences, around 92% being singletons. Sequenced sample: CD4+ T cells from PBMCs. The receptors stem from a human donor with multiple sclerosis. CDR3s include the opening cysteine and the closing phenylalanine or tryptophan. Each record gives: CDR3 protein, CDR3 DNA, clone size, V gene, D gene, J gene. D genes are given only for firm matches. Size is stated for part of the rows, as once, few or many counts, or as a class when the clone is expanded.

CDR3 protein: CASSSFRDPGETQYF; CDR3 DNA: TGTGCCAGCAGCTCATTCCGGGACCCTGGGGAGACCCAGTACTTC; clone size: NA; V gene: TRBV7-2; D gene: NA; J gene: TRBJ2-5
CDR3 protein: CASSQAPTSSSYNEQFF; CDR3 DNA: TGCGCCAGCAGCCAAGCCCCGACTAGCAGCTCCTACAATGAGCAGTTCTTC; clone size: once; V gene: TRBV4-1; D gene: TRBD2; J gene: TRBJ2-1
CDR3 protein: CASSLRRLAGTTDTQYF; CDR3 DNA: TGTGCCAGCAGCTTGCGGCGCCTAGCGGGAACCACAGATACGCAGTATTTT; clone size: NA; V gene: TRBV5-4; D gene: TRBD2; J gene: TRBJ2-3
CDR3 protein: CASGSGTGGGNTQYF; CDR3 DNA: TGTGCCAGCGGCTCCGGGACAGGGGGCGGGAATACGCAGTATTTT; clone size: NA; V gene: TRBV6-1; D gene: TRBD1; J gene: TRBJ2-3
CDR3 protein: CASSPGQVSSVGQFF; CDR3 DNA: TGTGCCAGCAGCCCCGGACAGGTTTCGTCCGTGGGGCAGTTCTTC; clone size: NA; V gene: TRBV7-9; D gene: TRBD1; J gene: TRBJ2-1
CDR3 protein: CASSFTQAGEAFF; CDR3 DNA: TGCGCCAGCAGCTTCACCCAGGCTGGTGAAGCTTTCTTT; clone size: NA; V gene: TRBV5-1; D gene: NA; J gene: TRBJ1-1
CDR3 protein: CASRTLDYTGELFF; CDR3 DNA: TGTGCCAGCAGGACCCTTGACTACACCGGGGAGCTGTTTTTT; clone size: NA; V gene: TRBV9; D gene: NA; J gene: TRBJ2-2
CDR3 protein: CASSETSVLGEQFF; CDR3 DNA: TGTGCCAGTAGCGAGACTAGCGTTTTGGGTGAGCAGTTCTTC; clone size: NA; V gene: TRBV6-2/TRBV6-3; D gene: TRBD2; J gene: TRBJ2-1
CDR3 protein: CASSLGRGSTDTQYF; CDR3 DNA: TGTGCCAGCAGCTTAGGCCGGGGTAGCACAGATACGCAGTATTTT; clone size: NA; V gene: TRBV13; D gene: NA; J gene: TRBJ2-3
CDR3 protein: CASLAGTSTDTQYF; CDR3 DNA: TGTGCCAGTTTAGCGGGGACCAGCACAGATACGCAGTATTTT; clone size: NA; V gene: TRBV12-3/TRBV12-4; D gene: TRBD2; J gene: TRBJ2-3
CDR3 protein: CASSFAGRYNEQFF; CDR3 DNA: TGTGCCAGCAGTTTCGCGGGCCGATACAATGAGCAGTTCTTC; clone size: NA; V gene: TRBV6-5; D gene: NA; J gene: TRBJ2-1
CDR3 protein: CASSRRGTGDDNEQFF; CDR3 DNA: TGTGCCAGCAGCCGGAGGGGGACAGGGGACGACAATGAGCAGTTCTTC; clone size: NA; V gene: TRBV14; D gene: TRBD1; J gene: TRBJ2-1
CDR3 protein: CASSQTRTSTDTQYF; CDR3 DNA: TGTGCCAGCAGCCAAACCAGAACTAGCACAGATACGCAGTATTTT; clone size: once; V gene: TRBV14; D gene: NA; J gene: TRBJ2-3
CDR3 protein: CASSRGGAGSEAFF; CDR3 DNA: TGTGCCAGCTCCCGCGGGGGCGCGGGGTCTGAAGCTTTCTTT; clone size: once; V gene: TRBV6-1; D gene: NA; J gene: TRBJ1-1
CDR3 protein: CASSDEGRRDNEQFF; CDR3 DNA: TGTGCCAGCAGCGATGAGGGCCGGAGAGACAATGAGCAGTTCTTC; clone size: NA; V gene: TRBV7-2; D gene: NA; J gene: TRBJ2-1
CDR3 protein: CASSDLGGLADTGELFF; CDR3 DNA: TGTGCCAGCAGTGATCTGGGGGGACTAGCGGACACCGGGGAGCTGTTTTTT; clone size: few; V gene: TRBV2; D gene: TRBD2; J gene: TRBJ2-2
CDR3 protein: CASSYPDSRNTIYF; CDR3 DNA: TGTGCCAGCAGTTACCCGGACAGCCGAAACACCATATATTTT; clone size: NA; V gene: TRBV6-2/TRBV6-3; D gene: NA; J gene: TRBJ1-3
CDR3 protein: CASSLELVGTGVYTEAFF; CDR3 DNA: TGTGCCAGCAGCTTAGAGCTTGTAGGGACAGGGGTGTACACTGAAGCTTTCTTT; clone size: NA; V gene: TRBV7-8; D gene: TRBD1; J gene: TRBJ1-1
CDR3 protein: CASSLVTGAGNTEAFF; CDR3 DNA: TGTGCCAGCAGTTTAGTCACAGGGGCCGGGAACACTGAAGCTTTCTTT; clone size: NA; V gene: TRBV12-3/TRBV12-4; D gene: TRBD1; J gene: TRBJ1-1
CDR3 protein: CASSPDRAKETQYF; CDR3 DNA: TGTGCCAGCTCACCCGACAGAGCGAAGGAGACCCAGTACTTC; clone size: NA; V gene: TRBV18; D gene: NA; J gene: TRBJ2-5
CDR3 protein: CASSDLSPGTGRRGSTGELFF; CDR3 DNA: TGTGCCAGCAGTGACTTGTCTCCCGGGACAGGGCGTAGAGGGAGCACCGGGGAGCTGTTTTTT; clone size: NA; V gene: TRBV25-1; D gene: TRBD1; J gene: TRBJ2-2
CDR3 protein: CASSQDRGWSEQYF; CDR3 DNA: TGTGCCAGCAGCCAAGATAGGGGCTGGAGCGAGCAGTACTTC; clone size: NA; V gene: TRBV3-1; D gene: NA; J gene: TRBJ2-7
CDR3 protein: CSAKGPMDTGELFF; CDR3 DNA: TGCAGTGCTAAGGGTCCGATGGACACCGGGGAGCTGTTTTTT; clone size: NA; V gene: TRBV20-1; D gene: NA; J gene: TRBJ2-2